The 28 T cell receptor beta chains in this list originate from one sample, sequenced in a study of T cell responses to AZD1222 COVID-19 vaccine. Libraries were prepared by immunoSEQ multiplex PCR; TCRdb keeps only in-frame clonotypes and omits some of them. The sample consists of approximately 100,000 clones, roughly nine tenths of them appearing once. The material was peripheral blood, obtained on day 0 of AZD1222 vaccination. The source is an adult in good health.

The chain carries TRBV7-2 and TRBJ2-7; a possible D gene is TRBD1 (5 bases). Trimming took off 5 bases at V and 4 bases at J, with 18 bases between the two ends. This CDR3 region has 15 residues. Per the germline V gene, CDR1 is SGHTA and CDR2 is FQGNSA. CDR3 amino acids: CASSPPWAGAYEQYF. In nucleotides, the CDR3 is TGTGCCAGCAGCCCGCCTTGGGCTGGGGCTTACGAGCAGTACTTC.

This chain connects TRBV7-9 to TRBJ2-7; D might be TRBD1 (5 bases). The CDR3 is 15 residues long. V was cut by 4 bases and J by 2 bases, with 15 bases left in between. Germline-derived CDR1 and CDR2 are SEHNR and FQNEAQ (reference sequence). CDR3 sequence (DNA): TGTGCCAGCAGCTCGTTACCGGCAGGGACCTACGAGCAGTACTTC. Translated, it gives CASSSLPAGTYEQYF.

This chain uses TRBV18 with TRBJ2-1; TRBD1 matches 9 bases. The CDR3 consists of 15 residues. The germline V gene has CDR1 KGHSH and CDR2 LQKENI. J lost 1 base, V lost 3 bases, and 1 base had no gene match. CDR3 bases: TGTGCCAGCTCACCTGGGACAGGGTCCTACAATGAGCAGTTCTTC. This encodes CASSPGTGSYNEQFF.

V and J are TRBV7-3 and TRBJ2-1, with 10 bases that match TRBD2. Germline values: CDR1 SGHTA, CDR2 FQGTGA. The CDR3 runs 18 residues. With V trimmed by 2 bases and J by 8 bases, 15 bases remained unmatched. CDR3 nucleotide sequence: TGTGCCAGCAGCTTATTCCCCGGGGGGAGCGGGAGGGGTGATGAGCAGTTCTTC. Its translation: CASSLFPGGSGRGDEQFF.

A single count supports this clone. V gene TRBV7-9 combines with J gene TRBJ2-7, with 9 bases identical to TRBD2. V dropped 6 bases and J dropped 0; count of bases not matched to a gene: 9. CDR3 size: 16 residues. Germline values: CDR1 SEHNR, CDR2 FQNEAQ (reference sequence). As DNA, the CDR3 is TGTGCCAGCAGGGGCAGACAAGCGGGAGGCTCCTACGAGCAGTACTTC. Translated, it gives CASRGRQAGGSYEQYF.

The chain is built from TRBV5-6 and TRBJ2-7; tentatively, D is TRBD2 (6 bases). This CDR3 is 18 amino acids long. Germline V gene data show CDR1 as SGHDT and CDR2 as YYEEEE. Trimming shortened V by 2 bases and J by 2 bases, and 23 bases separated the two germline ends. The CDR3 protein is CASSFIYGSSEGPYEQYF. CDR3 DNA: TGTGCCAGCAGCTTCATCTACGGGTCTAGCGAAGGACCCTACGAGCAGTACTTC.

The CDR3 nucleotides read TGTGCCACCAGCCTCGACAGGGACGAGCAGTACTTC. Amino acid sequence: CATSLDRDEQYF. V and J are TRBV15 and TRBJ2-7; 7 bases match TRBD1. Germline CDR1 LNHNV, CDR2 YYDKDF (reference sequence). CDR3 length equals 12 residues. Trimming cost V 5 bases and J 5 bases; bases outside gene matches: 3.

This chain connects TRBV7-8 to TRBJ1-3; weak D call: TRBD1 (6 bases). V lost 1 base, J lost 2 bases, and 9 bases lay in between. Germline values: CDR1 SGHVS, CDR2 FQNEAQ. This CDR3 region has 15 residues. This chain's CDR3 is CASSLVPGAGNTIYF. CDR3 DNA: TGTGCCAGCAGCTTAGTACCAGGGGCTGGAAACACCATATATTTT.

The chain has TRBV28 and TRBJ2-2; D call uncertain. The V end lost 3 bases, the J end lost 7 bases, and 15 bases lay between the germline ends. Germline values: CDR1 MDHEN, CDR2 SYDVKM. The CDR3 runs to 15 residues. For the CDR3, the DNA is TGTGCCAGCAGTTTGGGCAGAACTCCGGTCGGGGAGCTGTTTTTT. This encodes CASSLGRTPVGELFF.

V usage is TRBV5-1 and J usage is TRBJ1-6; D is unresolved. The CDR3 runs to 17 residues. Germline V lookup: CDR1 SGHRS, CDR2 YFSETQ. Deletions cut 4 bases from V and 0 bases from J, with 14 bases between. In nucleotides, the CDR3 is TGCGCCAGCAGCCAAACGATTTATCGCTCCTATAATTCACCCCTCCACTTT. It codes for CASSQTIYRSYNSPLHF.

Here the CDR3 reads CASSQDGLGPYEQYF. Here the CDR3 DNA reads TGCGCCAGCAGCCAAGACGGGTTAGGACCTTACGAGCAGTACTTC. The chain recombines TRBV4-1 with TRBJ2-7, with D unclear. Trimming took off 0 bases at V and 4 bases at J, with 13 bases between the two ends. The CDR3 has 15 residues. Per germline, CDR1 MGHRA and CDR2 YSYEKL.

The chain employs TRBV5-1 and TRBJ2-2; D call uncertain. This CDR3 region has 12 residues. V gave up 5 bases and J gave up 2 bases, with 4 bases separating them. The germline V gene has CDR1 SGHRS and CDR2 YFSETQ. The CDR3 region has the DNA TGCGCCAGCAGTTTTAACACCGGGGAGCTGTTTTTT. It translates to CASSFNTGELFF.

V usage is TRBV24-1 and J usage is TRBJ2-1; D gene ambiguous. The CDR3 runs 12 residues. Germline loops: CDR1 KGHDR, CDR2 SFDVKD. Trimming removed 7 bases from V and 0 bases from J, with 3 bases in between. CDR3 bases: TGTGCCACCAGCAGCTCCTACAATGAGCAGTTCTTC. Its protein is CATSSSYNEQFF.

This clone occurred once. The CDR3 bases are TGTGCCAGCAGTCGGGGTGACACTGAAGCTTTCTTT. It yields the protein CASSRGDTEAFF. The V call is TRBV12-3 or TRBV12-4, the J call TRBJ1-1; D call uncertain. The ends were cut back, 5 bases at V and 3 bases at J, with 7 bases in the middle. The CDR3 sequence is 12 residues long.

The rearrangement joins TRBV5-5 to TRBJ2-7, with TRBD1 matching 8 bases. CDR1 is SGHKS and CDR2 is YYEKEE in the germline V gene (reference sequence). V was pared by 1 base and J by 11 bases, with 5 bases of the junction left unmatched. The CDR3 sequence is 12 residues long. CDR3 region: CASSLQGAGEYF. CDR3 in DNA: TGTGCCAGCAGCTTGCAGGGGGCCGGGGAGTACTTC.

The genes are TRBV5-1 and TRBJ1-4; possible D gene TRBD1, 5 bases. V lost 2 bases and J 7 bases, leaving 15 bases between the germline ends. The CDR3 has 15 amino acids. From germline, CDR1 is SGHRS and CDR2 YFSETQ. CDR3 DNA sequence: TGCGCCAGCAGCTTCTCTCTCGGGGCCGCTGAAAAACTGTTTTTT. Translation: CASSFSLGAAEKLFF.

The V call is TRBV24-1, the J call TRBJ2-6, with unresolved D. The V gene's germline CDR1 is KGHDR and CDR2 SFDVKD. The V and J ends lost 4 bases and 0 bases respectively, with 6 bases between them. CDR3 length equals 15 residues. As DNA, the CDR3 is TGTGCCACCAGTGAATACCACTCTGGGGCCAACGTCCTGACTTTC. This codes for CATSEYHSGANVLTF.

The J gene is TRBJ2-1, the V gene TRBV5-6, with D uncertain. The CDR3 runs 16 residues. Trimming left V 0 bases short and J 2 bases short, with 12 bases between. In germline, CDR1 is SGHDT, CDR2 YYEEEE. CDR3 nucleotide sequence: TGTGCCAGCAGCTTGGATCGTGGCAGCACCTACAATGAGCAGTTCTTC. The encoded protein is CASSLDRGSTYNEQFF.

V and J are TRBV28 and TRBJ1-6; no reliable D call. Trimming removed 4 bases from V and 0 bases from J, with 10 bases in between. CDR3 length: 16 amino acids. Germline V gene sequence: CDR1 MDHEN, CDR2 SYDVKM. The CDR3 coding sequence is TGTGCCAGCAGTTCTGACCGGAGCTCCTATAATTCACCCCTCCACTTT. Its translation is CASSSDRSSYNSPLHF.

The count of this clone is one. The J gene is TRBJ2-1, the V gene TRBV7-3, with D possibly being TRBD2 (5 bases). Trimming cost V 5 bases and J 6 bases, with 11 bases left between them. Germline V gives CDR1 SGHTA, CDR2 FQGTGA. CDR3 length: 13 amino acids. The CDR3 protein is CASSRQRGNEQFF. DNA of the CDR3: TGTGCCAGCAGCCGACAACGGGGCAATGAGCAGTTCTTC.

This chain uses TRBV6-2 or TRBV6-3 with TRBJ2-1; TRBD1 is a possible D gene (5 bases). Germline V lookup: CDR1 MNHEY, CDR2 SVGEGT. The length of the CDR3 is 15 residues. Trimming removed 4 bases from V and 4 bases from J, with 14 bases in between. The CDR3 DNA reads TGTGCCAGCAGTTTGGGGCTCGTGCGATACAATGAGCAGTTCTTC. Amino acids: CASSLGLVRYNEQFF.

This chain connects TRBV7-9 to TRBJ1-2; D remains unclear. The CDR3 is 14 residues long. V gave up 5 bases and J gave up 8 bases, with 18 bases separating them. The germline CDR1 and CDR2 sequences are SEHNR and FQNEAQ (reference sequence). For the CDR3, the DNA is TGTGCCAGCAGCCCCTGGGAAGGGCCCCCGGGCTACACCTTC. This sequence encodes CASSPWEGPPGYTF.

V is TRBV19 and J is TRBJ2-7; 11 bases map to TRBD2. With V trimmed by 8 bases and J by 2 bases, 8 bases remained unmatched. Germline assignment: CDR1 LNHDA and CDR2 SQIVND (reference sequence). The CDR3 consists of 15 residues. In DNA form, the CDR3 reads TGTGCCAGTGCGACTAGCGGGATGGTCCCCTACGAGCAGTACTTC. Protein sequence: CASATSGMVPYEQYF. The entire variable domain, with the rest obtained from reference TRBV19 and TRBJ2-7, is as follows: DGGITQSPKYLFRKEGQNVTLSCEQNLNHDAMYWYRQDPGQGLRLIYYSQIVNDFQKGDIAEGYSVSREKKESFPLTVTSAQKNPTAFYLCASATSGMVPYEQYFGPGTRLTVT.

The chain uses TRBV5-1 and TRBJ2-3, with TRBD2 matching 9 bases. The CDR3 runs 16 residues. The germline CDR1 and CDR2 sequences are SGHRS and YFSETQ. V lost 0 bases, J lost 2 bases, and 4 bases stayed unmatched. The CDR3 is CASSLGTSAYTDTQYF. DNA for the CDR3: TGCGCCAGCAGCTTGGGGACTAGCGCTTACACAGATACGCAGTATTTT.

V usage is TRBV11-3 and J usage is TRBJ2-1; 9 nucleotides line up with TRBD2. V lost 0 bases and J lost 6; bases outside the gene matches: 18. Germline assignment: CDR1 SGHNT and CDR2 YENEEA. This CDR3 has 20 amino acids. In DNA form, the CDR3 reads TGTGCCAGCAGCTTAGAGCCCCCGGGACTAGCAGTGGGGGTTGTCAATGAGCAGTTCTTC. It yields the protein CASSLEPPGLAVGVVNEQFF. Supplemented by reference TRBV11-3 and TRBJ2-1, the full variable domain reads EAGVVQSPRYKIIEKKQPVAFWCNPISGHNTLYWYLQNLGQGPELLIRYENEEAVDDSQLPKDRFSAERLKGVDSTLKIQPAELGDSAVYLCASSLEPPGLAVGVVNEQFFGPGTRLTVL.

This clone was observed a single time. This sequence joins TRBV7-8 and TRBJ2-7, with D possibly TRBD2 on 5 matching bases. The ends were cut back, 10 bases at V and 3 bases at J, with 25 bases in the middle. The CDR3 is 16 amino acids. The germline V gene has CDR1 SGHVS and CDR2 FQNEAQ. The CDR3 sequence: CATTSQRGLNGYEQYF. In nucleotides, the CDR3 is TGTGCCACCACCTCCCAGCGAGGACTTAACGGCTACGAGCAGTACTTC. The whole variable domain, remainder taken from reference TRBV7-8 and TRBJ2-7, is GAGVSQSPRYKVAKRGQDVALRCDPISGHVSLFWYQQALGQGPEFLTYFQNEAQLDKSGLPSDRFFAERPEGSVSTLKIQRTQQEDSAVYLCATTSQRGLNGYEQYFGPGTRLTVT.

The V call is TRBV7-2, the J call TRBJ2-1; D perhaps matches TRBD2 (6 bases). Germline CDR1 reads SGHTA; CDR2 reads FQGNSA. The CDR3 length is 13 residues. V gave up 1 base and J gave up 6 bases, with 7 bases separating them. The CDR3: CASSLGLVNEQFF. The CDR3 DNA sequence: TGTGCCAGCAGCTTAGGACTAGTCAATGAGCAGTTCTTC.

Only one count was recorded for this clone. The chain recombines TRBV6-5 with TRBJ2-2; 8 bases map to TRBD2. CDR1 MNHEY and CDR2 SVGAGI come from the germline V gene. V gave up 6 bases and J gave up 7 bases; unmatched junction bases: 10. This CDR3 spans 15 amino acids. CDR3 amino acids: CASSYQAGAVGELFF. For the CDR3, the DNA is TGTGCCAGCAGCTATCAAGCGGGAGCGGTCGGGGAGCTGTTTTTT.